This TCR beta chain was documented in a study of blood T cell repertoires in COVID-19. On the study more broadly: The United States, Italy and Spain provided the acute and convalescent COVID-19 samples. The cDNA or gDNA used as material had been derived from T cells, B-cell-depleted T cells, or PBMCs.

Generated by immunoSEQ multiplex PCR, the TCRdb table keeps only in-frame clones and is missing some. The table has 350,000 or so clones, about 90% seen once; the top ten hold 0.9% to 1.2%. The study drew participants aged about 18 to 95 years from 20 to 30 US areas. All recovered Cohort 3 donors got two negative PCRs, got clearance, or saw symptom resolution. The germline V gene has CDR1 SGHRS and CDR2 YFSETQ. J lost 2 bases, V lost 2 bases, and 6 bases had no gene match. The CDR3 is 17 amino acids. This clone was recorded a few times. What was sequenced was PBMCs or T cells enriched from blood (not recorded which). The TCR sequence derives from a woman in her 30s who had recovered from COVID-19. The genes are TRBV5-1 and TRBJ2-3, with 12 nucleotides matching TRBD1. The CDR3 reads CASSLMGTGGFTDTQYF. For the CDR3, the DNA is TGCGCCAGCAGCTTAATGGGGACAGGGGGCTTCACAGATACGCAGTATTTT.